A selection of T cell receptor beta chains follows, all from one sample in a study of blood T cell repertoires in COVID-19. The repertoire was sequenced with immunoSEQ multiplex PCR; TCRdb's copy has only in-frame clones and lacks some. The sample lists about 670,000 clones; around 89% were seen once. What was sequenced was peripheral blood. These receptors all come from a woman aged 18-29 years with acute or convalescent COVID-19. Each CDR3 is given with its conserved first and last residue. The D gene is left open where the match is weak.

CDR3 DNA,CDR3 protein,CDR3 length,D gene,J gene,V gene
TGTGCCAGCAGCCCAGAGCGGGCGGATACGCAGTATTTT,CASSPERADTQYF,13,NA,TRBJ2-3,TRBV2
TGTGCCAGCAGTGAACGGACAGGGTATGGCTACACCTTC,CASSERTGYGYTF,13,TRBD1,TRBJ1-2,TRBV6-1
TGCGCCAGCAGCAGGGGTTCAGGCGGCTACACCTTC,CASSRGSGGYTF,12,NA,TRBJ1-2,TRBV10-2
TGTGCCAGCAGCTTAGCCGCAGAACCGAACACCGGGGAGCTGTTTTTT,CASSLAAEPNTGELFF,16,NA,TRBJ2-2,TRBV7-9
TGTGCCAGCAGCCCCTCATGGGGAGAAGGCTATGGCTACACCTTC,CASSPSWGEGYGYTF,15,NA,TRBJ1-2,TRBV9
TGTGCCAGCAGTTACTACAGGGACACCACCGGGGAGCTGTTTTTT,CASSYYRDTTGELFF,15,NA,TRBJ2-2,TRBV6-6
TGTGCCAGCAGTGACGCGGGAACAGCCAAAAACATTCAGTACTTC,CASSDAGTAKNIQYF,15,NA,TRBJ2-4,TRBV25-1
TGCGCCAGCAGTGTTGGCAGGGGTGAAGCTTTCTTT,CASSVGRGEAFF,12,NA,TRBJ1-1,TRBV10-2
TGTGCCAGCTCTCTCGGGACTCTCCCCACTGAAGCTTTCTTT,CASSLGTLPTEAFF,14,NA,TRBJ1-1,TRBV18
TGTGCCAGCAGCTTAGAGGAGGGGACCTACGAGCAGTACTTC,CASSLEEGTYEQYF,14,NA,TRBJ2-7,TRBV7-8